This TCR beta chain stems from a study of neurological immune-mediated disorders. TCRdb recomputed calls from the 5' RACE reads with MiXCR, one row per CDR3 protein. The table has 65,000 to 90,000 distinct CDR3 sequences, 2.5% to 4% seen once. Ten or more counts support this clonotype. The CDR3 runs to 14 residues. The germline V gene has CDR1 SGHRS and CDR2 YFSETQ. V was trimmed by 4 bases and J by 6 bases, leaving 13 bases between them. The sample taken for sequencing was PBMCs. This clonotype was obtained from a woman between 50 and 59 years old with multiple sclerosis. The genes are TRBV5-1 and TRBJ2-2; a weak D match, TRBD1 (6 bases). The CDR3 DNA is TGCGCCAGCAGCCCTCAACAGGGTCCCGGGGAGCTGTTTTTT. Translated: CASSPQQGPGELFF.